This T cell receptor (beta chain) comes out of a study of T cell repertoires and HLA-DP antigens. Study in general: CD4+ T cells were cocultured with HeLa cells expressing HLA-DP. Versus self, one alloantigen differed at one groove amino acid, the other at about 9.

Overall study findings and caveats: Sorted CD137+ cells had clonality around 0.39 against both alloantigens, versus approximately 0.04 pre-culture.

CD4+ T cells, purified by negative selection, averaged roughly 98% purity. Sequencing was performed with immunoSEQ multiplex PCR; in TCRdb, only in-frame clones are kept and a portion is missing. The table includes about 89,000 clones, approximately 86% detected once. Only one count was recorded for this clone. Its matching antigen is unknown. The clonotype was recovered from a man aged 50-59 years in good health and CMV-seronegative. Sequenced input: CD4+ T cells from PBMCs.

This CDR3 reads CASSGGNTGELFF. As DNA, the CDR3 is TGCGCCAGCAGCGGGGGGAACACCGGGGAGCTGTTTTTT. The chain employs TRBV5-1 and TRBJ2-2; the D call may be TRBD1 or TRBD2 (5 bases each). Trimming left V 4 bases short and J 1 base short, with 5 bases between. Per the germline V gene, CDR1 is SGHRS and CDR2 is YFSETQ. This CDR3 has 13 amino acids.